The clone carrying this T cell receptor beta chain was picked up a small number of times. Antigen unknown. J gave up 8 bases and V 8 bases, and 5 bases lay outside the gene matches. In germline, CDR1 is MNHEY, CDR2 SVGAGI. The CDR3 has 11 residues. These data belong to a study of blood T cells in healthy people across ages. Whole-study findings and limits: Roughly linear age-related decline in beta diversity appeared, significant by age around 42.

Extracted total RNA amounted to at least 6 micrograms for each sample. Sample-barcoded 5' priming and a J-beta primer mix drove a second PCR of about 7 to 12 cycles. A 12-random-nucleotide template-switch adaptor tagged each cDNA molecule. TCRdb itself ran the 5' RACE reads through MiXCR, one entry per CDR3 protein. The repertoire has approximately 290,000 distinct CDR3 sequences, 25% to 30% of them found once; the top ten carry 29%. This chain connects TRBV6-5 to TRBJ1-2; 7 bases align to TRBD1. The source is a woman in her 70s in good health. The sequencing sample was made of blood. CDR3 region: CASEGAGGYTF. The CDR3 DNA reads TGTGCCAGCGAGGGGGCGGGGGGCTACACCTTC.